This T cell receptor (beta chain) stems from a study of CD8+ T cells in alopecia areata. Study-wide background: Among treated patients, oral tofacitinib was administered at 5 to 10 mg twice daily. Study-wide results and limits: Scalp clonality and expanded CD8+ clones among the top 100 showed significant decreases with tofacitinib. Patients displayed less clarity in TCR sharing than mice, a finding possibly related to HLA. Sequence data from scalp samples additionally include resident alphabeta T cells of normal skin.

Regarding treatment: oral pan-JAK inhibitor, 5-10 mg twice daily. This clone was observed a handful of times. Its antigen is not identified. Germline loops: CDR1 SGHTA, CDR2 FQGNSA. This CDR3 spans 15 amino acids. V dropped 2 bases and J dropped 5 bases, with 15 bases sitting between them. Following RNA extraction, reverse transcription yielded cDNA that acted as the sequencing template. Here immunoSEQ multiplex PCR was the method, and the copy in TCRdb shows in-frame clones only, minus some. The sample consists of roughly 280,000 clones, about 60% of them appearing once. The chain employs TRBV7-2 and TRBJ2-5; D is ambiguous. The sample was CD4+ T cells sorted from blood, taken around week 54, from a patient treated with tofacitinib. The receptor was derived from a human donor with alopecia areata. For the CDR3, the DNA is TGTGCCAGCAGCTTAAGCGCCTGGGGTGGGGAGACCCAGTACTTC. It codes for CASSLSAWGGETQYF.